These 32 T cell receptor beta chains originate from one sample sequenced in a study of shared clonotypes between healthy human individuals (dated by TCRdb to about 2020). Library preparation employed the immunoSEQ multiplex PCR assay. This immuneACCESS table, as held by TCRdb, lists in-frame sequences with V and J called but not all clones. Of the missing ones, under half trace to an unresolved V gene in checked studies; the others have no known cause. In all, the sample holds fewer than 850,000 clones, and approximately 79% of those were seen once. 1.5% to 2% of the sample lies in the top ten. Sequenced material: memory CD4+ T cells sorted from blood. This sample's cell subset or site label indicates: CD45RA-negative fraction. Receptors were obtained from a woman aged 25-40 years in good health.

The count of this clone is one. The J gene is TRBJ1-3, the V gene TRBV30; no clear D gene. Trimming took off 3 bases at V and 4 bases at J, with 10 bases between the two ends. The CDR3 contains 13 residues. CDR1 and CDR2 from the germline V gene are GTSNPN and SVGIG (reference sequence). This CDR3 is CAWRAKGGNTIYF. For the CDR3, the DNA is TGTGCCTGGAGGGCCAAGGGCGGAAACACCATATATTTT.

This clone has a count of ten or more. This chain uses TRBV4-2 with TRBJ2-5; maybe TRBD1 (7 bases). V dropped 6 bases and J dropped 5 bases, with 16 bases sitting between them. This CDR3 region has 14 residues. Germline V lookup: CDR1 LGHNA, CDR2 YNFKEQ. The CDR3 DNA reads TGTGCCAGCAGTCCCACAGGGGCGGGGGAGACCCAGTACTTC. The encoded protein is CASSPTGAGETQYF.

V and J are TRBV6-5 and TRBJ2-2; D unresolved. The V end was cut by 4 bases, the J end by 6 bases, with 9 bases between. The CDR3 consists of 13 residues. From germline, CDR1 is MNHEY and CDR2 SVGAGI. Here the CDR3 reads CASSSRSSGELFF. The CDR3 nucleotides are TGTGCCAGCAGTTCTAGGTCTTCCGGGGAGCTGTTTTTT.

The rearrangement uses TRBV11-3 and TRBJ1-1; D ambiguous. The germline CDR1 and CDR2 sequences are SGHNT and YENEEA. The CDR3 is 15 residues long. V shed 6 bases and J shed 0 bases, with 14 bases lying between them. The CDR3 here is CASSARGGMNTEAFF. CDR3 bases: TGTGCCAGCAGTGCGCGGGGTGGAATGAACACTGAAGCTTTCTTT.

Notes on this clone: This specimen includes other DNA sequences encoding the same CDR3. The V gene is TRBV7-3, the J gene TRBJ2-5; 7 bases align to TRBD2. This CDR3 region has 13 residues. Trimming removed 3 bases from V and 8 bases from J; junction bases left unmatched: 6. CDR1 SGHTA and CDR2 FQGTGA come from the germline V gene. Written as DNA, the CDR3 is TGTGCCAGCAGCTTCTCTAGCGGAGAAACCCAGTACTTC. Residues: CASSFSSGETQYF.

This clone was detected once. The J gene is TRBJ2-5, the V gene TRBV19; unclear D gene. The CDR3 is made up of 15 amino acids. The V gene lost 6 bases and the J gene lost 0 bases, with 14 bases spanning the gap. The germline gives CDR1 LNHDA, CDR2 SQIVND (reference sequence). The CDR3 nucleotides are TGTGCCAGTAGCTGGGGAACTAAGTACCAAGAGACCCAGTACTTC. It codes for CASSWGTKYQETQYF. Supplemented by reference TRBV19 and TRBJ2-5, the full variable domain reads DGGITQSPKYLFRKEGQNVTLSCEQNLNHDAMYWYRQDPGQGLRLIYYSQIVNDFQKGDIAEGYSVSREKKESFPLTVTSAQKNPTAFYLCASSWGTKYQETQYFGPGTRLLVL.

The chain combines TRBV5-5 with TRBJ1-1; no reliable D call. The germline CDR1 and CDR2 sequences are SGHKS and YYEKEE (reference sequence). Between the trimmed V and J ends, which lost 4 bases and 3 bases, there was a span of 10 bases. CDR3 length equals 13 residues. The CDR3 reads CASSPVWDTEAFF. The CDR3 nucleotides are TGTGCCAGCAGCCCGGTTTGGGACACTGAAGCTTTCTTT.

Comment on this clone: The same CDR3 also results from other DNA sequences found in this sample. The genes are TRBV18 and TRBJ1-1, with TRBD1 identical over 7 bases. The germline CDR1 and CDR2 sequences are KGHSH and LQKENI. CDR3 length: 15 amino acids. Losses at the gene ends were 3 bases for V and 0 bases for J; bases not matched to a gene: 4. CDR3 sequence (DNA): TGTGCCAGCTCACCTCCGGGACAGATGAACACTGAAGCTTTCTTT. This sequence encodes CASSPPGQMNTEAFF. Using reference TRBV18 and TRBJ1-1 for the parts outside the CDR3, the full variable domain is NAGVMQNPRHLVRRRGQEARLRCSPMKGHSHVYWYRQLPEEGLKFMVYLQKENIIDESGMPKERFSAEFPKEGPSILRIQQVVRGDSAAYFCASSPPGQMNTEAFFGQGTRLTVV.

This chain joins TRBV6-6 and TRBJ2-1; 12 positions match TRBD1. In germline, CDR1 is MNHNY, CDR2 SVGAGI (reference sequence). CDR3 length equals 14 residues. After removal of 8 bases from V and 9 bases from J, the junction contained 8 bases not matched to a gene. CDR3 in DNA: TGTGCCAGCGAAGGGACAGGGGGCGCGGGTGAGCAGTTCTTC. As protein: CASEGTGGAGEQFF.

The gene calls are TRBV6-1 and TRBJ2-3, with 11 bases matching TRBD1. This CDR3 spans 15 amino acids. The V gene's germline CDR1 is MNHNS and CDR2 SASEGT. Losses at the gene ends were 5 bases for V and 5 bases for J; bases not matched to a gene: 6. The CDR3 region is CASSWTGGVGDTQYF. The CDR3 nucleotides are TGTGCCAGCAGTTGGACAGGGGGCGTGGGAGATACGCAGTATTTT.

The rearrangement uses TRBV10-2 and TRBJ1-1, with D unclear. V lost 4 bases to trimming and J lost 1 base, with 10 bases between them. CDR3 size: 14 residues. Germline values: CDR1 WSHSY, CDR2 SAAADI. Here the CDR3 DNA reads TGCGCCAGCAGTGTATTAACCGCGAACACTGAAGCTTTCTTT. Encoded protein: CASSVLTANTEAFF.

The V gene is TRBV5-4, the J gene TRBJ2-7, with 11 bases aligning to TRBD1. Germline lookup yields CDR1 SGHNT and CDR2 YYREEE (reference sequence). Unmatched junction bases numbered 8, after V lost 3 bases and J lost 3 bases. The CDR3 has 16 amino acids. The CDR3 reads CASSSPPGQGDYEQYF. Written as DNA, the CDR3 is TGTGCCAGCAGCTCACCTCCGGGACAGGGGGACTACGAGCAGTACTTC.

The V and J genes are TRBV21-1 and TRBJ1-3; the D segment call TRBD1 is taken from the table without a DNA check. TRBV21-1 is described as a pseudogene. This CDR3 contains 15 residues. The CDR3 DNA is TGTGCCAGCAGCAAAGGGGACAGAGGATTTGACACCATATATTTT. Translating gives CASSKGDRGFDTIYF.

The chain couples TRBV6-6 to TRBJ1-2; D is ambiguous. CDR1 MNHNY and CDR2 SVGAGI come from the germline V gene (reference sequence). V was pared by 6 bases and J by 7 bases, with 9 bases between. CDR3 length: 11 residues. In DNA, the CDR3 is TGTGCCAGCAGGGTAGAGGGTGGCTACACCTTC. Translated: CASRVEGGYTF.

In its sample, this clone was seen a few times. The chain uses TRBV27 and TRBJ2-7; unclear D gene. Germline V gene sequence: CDR1 MNHEY, CDR2 SMNVEV (reference sequence). This CDR3 region has 14 residues. Between the trimmed V and J ends, which lost 4 bases and 3 bases, there was a span of 13 bases. The CDR3 DNA reads as TGTGCCAGCAGTTCGCGTGGTGGATACTACGAGCAGTACTTC. Translating gives CASSSRGGYYEQYF.

This sequence joins TRBV7-9 and TRBJ2-5; 8 bases match TRBD2. The CDR3 sequence is 15 residues long. Germline lookup yields CDR1 SEHNR and CDR2 FQNEAQ (reference sequence). V lost 6 bases, J lost 1 base, and 7 bases stayed unmatched. For the CDR3, the DNA is TGTGCCAGCAGGCCTCCCAGCGGGGGCCAAGAGACCCAGTACTTC. Its translation is CASRPPSGGQETQYF.

The V gene is TRBV10-3, the J gene TRBJ2-1; TRBD2 is a possible D gene (5 bases). Per germline, CDR1 ENHRY and CDR2 SYGVKD. CDR3 length equals 15 residues. V lost 4 bases and J lost 4, with 14 bases in between. The CDR3 DNA follows: TGTGCCATCAGTGGATCGGCGGGCGGATACAATGAGCAGTTCTTC. Its translation is CAISGSAGGYNEQFF.

The V gene is TRBV9, the J gene TRBJ2-1; tentative D call: TRBD1 (5 bases). The V and J ends lost 4 bases and 0 bases respectively, with 17 bases between them. The CDR3 has 17 amino acids. Germline-derived CDR1 and CDR2 are SGDLS and YYNGEE. Here the CDR3 DNA reads TGTGCCAGCAGCAATACAGGCGTATTTAGCTCCTACAATGAGCAGTTCTTC. It encodes CASSNTGVFSSYNEQFF.

This clone occurred a few times. V and J are TRBV10-3 and TRBJ2-3; TRBD2 matches 7 bases. Germline CDR1 is ENHRY and CDR2 is SYGVKD. The CDR3 sequence is 14 residues long. The ends lost 10 bases at V and 3 bases at J; junction bases unmatched: 10. The CDR3 sequence is CATWGGSGTDTQYF. For the CDR3, the DNA is TGTGCCACGTGGGGCGGGAGCGGGACAGATACGCAGTATTTT.

The J gene is TRBJ1-2, the V gene TRBV7-2; D not certain. The ends were cut back, 7 bases at V and 2 bases at J, with 11 bases in the middle. CDR1 SGHTA and CDR2 FQGNSA come from the germline V gene. The CDR3 has 13 amino acids. The CDR3 region has the DNA TGTGCCAGCAACTTGTCGATAAACTATGGCTACACCTTC. As protein: CASNLSINYGYTF.

This chain uses TRBV7-2 with TRBJ2-7; 10 bases match TRBD2. The CDR3 spans 15 residues. Germline trimming cut 2 bases from V and 4 bases from J; bases unmatched to any gene: 5. Per the germline V gene, CDR1 is SGHTA and CDR2 is FQGNSA. The CDR3 coding sequence is TGTGCCAGCAGCTTATCAGCGGGAGGGAGGTACGAGCAGTACTTC. Encoded protein: CASSLSAGGRYEQYF.

The chain has TRBV27 and TRBJ1-1; 9 nucleotides match TRBD1. The junction had 3 bases not matched to a gene; V was cut back by 4 bases and J by 3 bases. CDR1 MNHEY and CDR2 SMNVEV come from the germline V gene (reference sequence). The CDR3 has 14 residues. The CDR3 DNA follows: TGTGCCAGCAGTTCCGACAGGGGGGACACTGAAGCTTTCTTT. It translates to CASSSDRGDTEAFF.

Worth noting for this clone: The junction departs from germline at one end; a sequencing error may be responsible. The V and J genes are TRBV5-6 and TRBJ1-1, with 8 nucleotides matching TRBD1. Germline V gene sequence: CDR1 SGHDT, CDR2 YYEEEE. The CDR3 contains 17 residues. In DNA, the CDR3 is TGTGCCAGTAGCTTGTTGGCCGGTCAGGACAGGGACACTGAAGCTTTCTTT. It translates to CASSLLAGQDRDTEAFF. The full variable domain, rest sourced from reference TRBV5-6 and TRBJ1-1, is DAGVTQSPTHLIKTRGQQVTLRCSPKSGHDTVSWYQQALGQGPQFIFQYYEEEERQRGNFPDRFSGHQFPNYSSELNVNALLLGDSALYLCASSLLAGQDRDTEAFFGQGTRLTVV.

The chain employs TRBV7-6 and TRBJ2-2; the D is unclear. Germline V gene sequence: CDR1 SGHVS, CDR2 FNYEAQ. The ends were cut back, 4 bases at V and 3 bases at J, with 9 bases in the middle. This CDR3 is built from 14 residues. This chain's CDR3 is CASSSPGYTGELFF. CDR3 sequence (DNA): TGTGCCAGCAGCTCGCCCGGGTACACCGGGGAGCTGTTTTTT.

The V call is TRBV5-1, the J call TRBJ2-7, with TRBD2 identical over 9 bases. CDR1 SGHRS and CDR2 YFSETQ come from the germline V gene. This CDR3 spans 16 amino acids. V lost 1 base to trimming and J lost 6 bases; unmatched junction nucleotides: 11. The CDR3 region has the DNA TGCGCCAGCAGCTTGTTTAGCGGGAGTGGCAAGGGCGAGCAGTACTTC. This gives the protein CASSLFSGSGKGEQYF.

This clone was counted a single time. Other DNA sequences of this sample code for an identical CDR3. The chain links TRBV18 to TRBJ2-1; 7 bases agree with TRBD1. Trimming removed 1 base from V and 7 bases from J; junction bases left unmatched: 1. This CDR3 has 13 residues. The germline CDR1 and CDR2 sequences are KGHSH and LQKENI. This CDR3 is CASSPQGANEQFF. The CDR3 region has the DNA TGTGCCAGCTCACCACAGGGGGCAAATGAGCAGTTCTTC.

This clone was observed a handful of times. The V gene is TRBV19, the J gene TRBJ1-5; maybe TRBD1 (5 bases). The germline V gene has CDR1 LNHDA and CDR2 SQIVND (reference sequence). This CDR3 spans 16 amino acids. Trimming cost V 5 bases and J 2 bases, with 16 bases left between them. CDR3 residues: CASSSDTTGGNQPQHF. DNA of the CDR3: TGTGCCAGTAGTTCGGACACCACGGGGGGCAATCAGCCCCAGCATTTT.

Points on this clone: Different DNA sequences within this sample yield the same CDR3. CDR3 in amino acids: CASSESDYGYTF. DNA for the CDR3: TGTGCCAGCAGTGAATCGGATTATGGCTACACCTTC. V usage is TRBV6-1 and J usage is TRBJ1-2; D gene unclear. Trimming took off 2 bases at V and 5 bases at J, with 6 bases between the two ends. The CDR3 runs 12 residues. Germline V gene lookup returns CDR1 MNHNS and CDR2 SASEGT.

Here the CDR3 reads CASTAIAGAGELFF. The CDR3 nucleotides are TGCGCCAGCACCGCAATTGCAGGGGCCGGGGAGCTGTTTTTT. The rearrangement joins TRBV10-1 to TRBJ2-2; possibly TRBD1 for D (6 bases). The length of the CDR3 is 14 residues. The germline V gene encodes CDR1 WNHNN and CDR2 SYGVQD (reference sequence). V lost 7 bases to trimming and J lost 6 bases, with 15 bases between them.

The rearrangement joins TRBV4-1 to TRBJ2-3; the D gene could be TRBD1 or TRBD2 (5 bases each). Trimming took 4 bases from V and 7 from J, leaving 15 bases between them. Per the germline V gene, CDR1 is MGHRA and CDR2 is YSYEKL. This CDR3 spans 14 amino acids. The CDR3 protein is CASSPGTRSHTQYF. CDR3 nucleotide sequence: TGCGCCAGCAGCCCCGGGACGAGAAGTCATACGCAGTATTTT.

This chain links TRBV2 with TRBJ2-7; D is unclear. The CDR3 is made up of 14 amino acids. V was trimmed by 5 bases and J by 4 bases, leaving 15 bases between them. Germline CDR1 is SNHLY and CDR2 is FYNNEI. The CDR3 sequence: CASSTAPPPYEQYF. CDR3 DNA: TGTGCCAGCAGTACTGCACCGCCCCCGTACGAGCAGTACTTC. The full variable domain, rest sourced from reference TRBV2 and TRBJ2-7, is EPEVTQTPSHQVTQMGQEVILRCVPISNHLYFYWYRQILGQKVEFLVSFYNNEISEKSEIFDDQFSVERPDGSNFTLKIRSTKLEDSAMYFCASSTAPPPYEQYFGPGTRLTVT.

The chain couples TRBV7-2 to TRBJ2-5, with D unclear. CDR3 length: 14 amino acids. The V and J ends lost 7 bases and 7 bases respectively, with 19 bases between them. Germline CDR1 reads SGHTA; CDR2 reads FQGNSA. DNA for the CDR3: TGTGCCAGCACCTCCTGGGAAGGCTTAGGGACCCAGTACTTC. This gives the protein CASTSWEGLGTQYF.